This record covers a single TCR beta chain. The antigen remains unidentified. CDR1 and CDR2 from the germline V gene are LGHNT and FRNRAP. The CDR3 consists of 12 residues. The V end was cut by 5 bases, the J end by 5 bases, with 8 bases between. Doses given second, at about 4 or about 12 weeks, were pooled. This entry is derived from a study of T cell responses to AZD1222 COVID-19 vaccine. Study-level points and caveats: Most donors were white British, females outnumbered males, and clonal diversity was possibly underestimated.

Using immunoSEQ multiplex PCR, the repertoire was profiled, and TCRdb retains in-frame clones only, with some absent. The data show roughly 120,000 clones, roughly 90% seen once. V usage is TRBV12-5 and J usage is TRBJ2-3; D is uncertain. The sample was peripheral blood, taken 28 days after the second AZD1222 dose. The receptor comes from an adult who received the AZD1222 COVID-19 vaccine. CDR3 DNA sequence: TGTGCTAGTGGTAGCTTCTTAGATACGCAGTATTTT. Protein product: CASGSFLDTQYF.